The T cell receptor (beta chain) described here comes from a study of blood T cell repertoires in COVID-19. Germline values: CDR1 KGHDR, CDR2 SFDVKD. This CDR3 has 12 residues. V was clipped by 6 bases and J by 8 bases, with 12 bases between them. Method: immunoSEQ multiplex PCR; TCRdb's copy keeps in-frame clones and lacks some. The sample includes 350,000 to 400,000 clones, 89% of them seen just once. Sequenced: peripheral blood. This TCR derives from a woman aged 30 to 39 with COVID-19, enrolled during active disease. The J gene is TRBJ1-2, the V gene TRBV24-1; a weak D match, TRBD1 (5 bases). CDR3 residues: CATSSSGGGYTF. The CDR3 bases are TGTGCCACCAGTTCGTCCGGGGGAGGCTACACCTTC.